Listed below are T cell receptor beta chains from one sample, sequenced in a study of blood T cell repertoires in COVID-19. TCRdb's copy holds only in-frame clones and misses some; the assay was immunoSEQ multiplex PCR. The sample has some 80,000 clones, 90% seen once. The sequenced sample consisted of peripheral blood. These receptors all come from a woman older than 75 with active or convalescent COVID-19. Both conserved end residues are part of each CDR3.

V gene	J gene	CDR3 length	CDR3 protein
TRBV4-3	TRBJ2-1	16	CASSSEPYGTEDEQFF
TRBV6-5	TRBJ2-3	12	CASRQGWDTQYF
TRBV6-8	TRBJ1-2	19	CASSYNPGSPQGRGNGYTF
TRBV9	TRBJ2-5	16	CASSVAGKGGIETQYF
TRBV6-1	TRBJ1-5	14	CASGWDRGNQPQHF
TRBV19	TRBJ1-5	14	CASSIRVSGQAQHF
TRBV27	TRBJ1-2	11	CASSSNYGYTF
TRBV7-2	TRBJ1-6	15	CASSLDGTNNSPLHF
TRBV27	TRBJ1-1	13	CASSFREGTEAFF
TRBV24-1	TRBJ1-2	13	CATSGRDYYGYTF
TRBV20-1	TRBJ1-4	15	CSASRQGATNEKLFF
TRBV12-3/TRBV12-4	TRBJ1-3	13	CAIRLIFGNTIYF
TRBV19	TRBJ1-1	14	CASSALRGNTEAFF
TRBV5-1	TRBJ1-1	15	CASSLYAVEGTEAFF
TRBV12-3/TRBV12-4	TRBJ2-7	12	CASSSSGDEQYF
TRBV5-3	TRBJ1-2	14	CARSLGREVIGYTF
TRBV11-2	TRBJ1-2	15	CASSSSPPTGDGYTF
TRBV9	TRBJ2-2	16	CASSVVSPRDTGELFF